This passage covers 10 T cell receptor beta chains from one sample sequenced in a study of shared clonotypes between healthy human individuals (TCRdb year 2020). Preparation of the library involved the immunoSEQ multiplex PCR assay. The immuneACCESS repertoire file appears here via TCRdb, limited to in-frame rearrangements. These files lack a portion of the clones; in checked studies, under half of the deficit traces to unresolved V genes, and the cause of the others is not known. The sample data list some 1,900,000 clones, and about 95% of these were observed just once. The ten largest clones capture under 1.5% of the sample. CD8 naive samples consisted of CD45RO-negative cells that were positively selected for CCR7, yielding a CD45RA+CCR7+ population without TemRA cells. The sample consisted of naive CD8+ T cells sorted from blood. Explained via the paper, the cell subset or site label denotes: CD45RA+CCR7+. The source is a man younger than 30 in good health.

The chain carries TRBV2 and TRBJ1-4; D is possibly TRBD1 (6 bases). The CDR3 totals 13 residues. Germline V CDR1 and CDR2: SNHLY, FYNNEI. Trimming removed 6 bases from V and 7 bases from J, with 12 bases in between. The CDR3, as DNA: TGTGCCAGCAGCACAGGGTTGAGTGAAAAACTGTTTTTT. This gives the protein CASSTGLSEKLFF.

The V call is TRBV27, the J call TRBJ2-5, with D uncertain. V was cut by 5 bases and J by 5 bases, with 6 bases left in between. CDR1 and CDR2 from the germline V gene are MNHEY and SMNVEV (reference sequence). The CDR3 is 11 amino acids. The CDR3 DNA reads TGTGCCAGCAGTGATTGGGAGACCCAGTACTTC. It translates to CASSDWETQYF.

This CDR3 is CASSWGRTYEQYF. The CDR3 bases are TGTGCCAGCTCCTGGGGCAGGACTTACGAGCAGTACTTC. The genes are TRBV13 and TRBJ2-7; possibly TRBD1 or TRBD2 for D (5 bases each). From germline, CDR1 is PRHDT and CDR2 FYEKMQ (reference sequence). CDR3 length: 13 residues. The V and J ends lost 8 bases and 4 bases respectively, with 15 bases between them. Supplemented by reference TRBV13 and TRBJ2-7, the full variable domain reads AAGVIQSPRHLIKEKRETATLKCYPIPRHDTVYWYQQGPGQDPQFLISFYEKMQSDKGSIPDRFSAQQFSDYHSELNMSSLELGDSALYFCASSWGRTYEQYFGPGTRLTVT.

The chain carries TRBV28 and TRBJ1-1; 7 positions match TRBD1. The length of the CDR3 is 13 residues. J lost 10 bases, V lost 8 bases, and 13 bases had no gene match. CDR1 and CDR2 from the germline V gene are MDHEN and SYDVKM. CDR3 DNA: TGTGCCAGCGGAAGGGGGCCAGGCAATGGAGCTTTCTTT. Residues: CASGRGPGNGAFF.

This chain joins TRBV4-1 and TRBJ2-1; 7 positions match TRBD2. Germline-derived CDR1 and CDR2 are MGHRA and YSYEKL. This CDR3 region has 18 residues. With 1 base clipped from V and 0 bases from J, the junction kept 9 bases outside the gene matches. The DNA of the CDR3 is TGCGCCAGCAGCCAAGTCGGCCTCAAGCGGGGCTCCTACAATGAGCAGTTCTTC. Translated, it gives CASSQVGLKRGSYNEQFF.

The gene calls are TRBV9 and TRBJ2-3; 11 bases align to TRBD2. CDR3 length: 17 amino acids. Trimming removed 3 bases from V and 0 bases from J; junction bases left unmatched: 6. Germline loops: CDR1 SGDLS, CDR2 YYNGEE. The CDR3 loop reads CASSGLAGGVSTDTQYF. In DNA form, the CDR3 reads TGTGCCAGCAGCGGCCTAGCGGGGGGCGTTAGCACAGATACGCAGTATTTT.

The chain is built from TRBV6-6 and TRBJ1-6, with 7 bases that match TRBD1. J was trimmed by 13 bases and V by 5 bases; bases with no gene match: 11. Germline CDR1 is MNHNY and CDR2 is SVGAGI (reference sequence). This CDR3 has 14 amino acids. The CDR3 loop reads CASSTGETAEPLHF. The CDR3 region has the DNA TGTGCCAGCAGTACAGGGGAGACGGCGGAGCCCCTCCACTTT.

This clone appeared a single time. V and J are TRBV5-1 and TRBJ2-1; 7 nucleotides match TRBD2. The length of the CDR3 is 14 residues. Germline V gene sequence: CDR1 SGHRS, CDR2 YFSETQ. V shed 1 base, J shed 7 bases, and the junction held 5 bases outside the gene matches. CDR3 coding DNA: TGCGCCAGCAGCTTGATCAGGGAGGGAAATGAGCAGTTCTTC. Protein product: CASSLIREGNEQFF.

V is TRBV7-3 and J is TRBJ2-1; 8 bases map to TRBD2. Trimming removed 5 bases from V and 6 bases from J; junction bases left unmatched: 6. The CDR3 extends over 14 amino acids. In germline, CDR1 is SGHTA, CDR2 FQGTGA. The CDR3 DNA reads TGTGCCAGCAGCACGGGGGGGAATATCAATGAGCAGTTCTTC. It yields the protein CASSTGGNINEQFF.

Regarding this clone: At one end, the junction sequence differs from germline, possibly due to a read error. V usage is TRBV5-1 and J usage is TRBJ2-7, with TRBD1 identical over 7 bases. The CDR3 has 14 amino acids. CDR1 SGHRS and CDR2 YFSETQ come from the germline V gene. CDR3 in DNA: TGCGCCAGCAGATTGGACAGGCGTCCCTACGAGCAGTACTTC. It yields the protein CASRLDRRPYEQYF.